This T cell receptor (beta chain) came from a study of T cell responses to AZD1222 COVID-19 vaccine. Points from the study as a whole: Along spike, vaccine-associated CD4 TCRs were found throughout, with dominance at 160-218 and 743-854. Increased Spike-specific TCR breadth and depth were observed after two AZD1222 doses. Targeting of unmutated variant regions was reportedly seen in nearly half of spike-specific TCRs.

The repertoire was sequenced with immunoSEQ multiplex PCR; TCRdb's copy has only in-frame clones and lacks some. The sample includes around 150,000 clones, about 91% of them seen just once. Pooled together were second doses at about 4 or about 12 weeks. V was trimmed by 0 bases and J by 4 bases, leaving 6 bases between them. The CDR3 is 13 residues long. In germline, CDR1 is ENHRY, CDR2 SYGVKD. As to this clone: The antigen remains unidentified. This same CDR3 is encoded by further DNA sequences in the sample.

The material sequenced was peripheral blood, taken 28 days after the second AZD1222 dose. The sequence was collected from an adult who received the AZD1222 COVID-19 vaccine. This chain joins TRBV10-3 and TRBJ1-1; a possible D gene is TRBD1 (5 bases). For the CDR3, the DNA is TGTGCCATCAGTGAGTCGAGGGGCACTGAAGCTTTCTTT. Translating gives CAISESRGTEAFF.